This T cell receptor (beta chain) was sequenced in a study of monozygotic twins with inflammatory bowel disease. CDR1 and CDR2 (germline): SGHTA, FQGNSA. The CDR3 runs to 14 residues. An approximately 2.6 ml blood sample was drawn per donor. T cells were not sorted, and total RNA was isolated straight from whole blood. Used for each TCR library was approximately 3.5 ug of total RNA. TCRdb reprocessed the 5' RACE reads and stores each CDR3 protein as one record, lacking DNA. This listing includes a few hundred thousand distinct CDR3 sequences. Sequencing input: blood. This TCR was sampled from a human donor with ulcerative colitis or Crohn's disease, or a healthy co-twin of an affected twin (not recorded which). The chain employs TRBV7-2 and TRBJ2-5. The CDR3 sequence is CASSLTQAQETQYF.